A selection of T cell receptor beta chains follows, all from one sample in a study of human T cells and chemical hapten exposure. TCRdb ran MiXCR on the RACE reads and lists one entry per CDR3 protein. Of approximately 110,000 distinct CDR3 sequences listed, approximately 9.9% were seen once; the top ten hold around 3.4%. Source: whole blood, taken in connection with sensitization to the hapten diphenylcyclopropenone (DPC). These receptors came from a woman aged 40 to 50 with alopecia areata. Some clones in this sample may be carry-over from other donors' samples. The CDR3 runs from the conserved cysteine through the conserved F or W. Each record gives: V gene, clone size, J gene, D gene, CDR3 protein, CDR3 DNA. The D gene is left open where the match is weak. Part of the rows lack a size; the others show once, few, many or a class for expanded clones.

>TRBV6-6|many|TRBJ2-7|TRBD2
CASTKRENGYEQYF
TGTGCCAGCACCAAGCGGGAGAATGGCTACGAGCAGTACTTC
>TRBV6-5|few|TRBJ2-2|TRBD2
CASSYGGRGNTGELFF
TGTGCCAGCAGTTACGGCGGGAGGGGGAACACCGGGGAGCTGTTTTTT
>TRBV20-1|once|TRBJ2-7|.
CSVPSPGQSYEQYF
TGCAGTGTCCCTTCCCCGGGACAATCCTACGAGCAGTACTTC
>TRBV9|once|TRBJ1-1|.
CASGPQVGGGTEAFF
TGTGCCAGCGGACCGCAAGTGGGGGGTGGCACTGAAGCTTTCTTT
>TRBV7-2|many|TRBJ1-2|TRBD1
CASSLGQGDGYTF
TGTGCCAGCAGCTTAGGACAGGGCGATGGCTACACCTTC
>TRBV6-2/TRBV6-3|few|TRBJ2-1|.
CASSYSGVRAPFF
TGTGCCAGCAGTTACTCAGGTGTGAGAGCGCCGTTCTTC
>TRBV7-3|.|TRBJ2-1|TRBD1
CASSYRTGGHNEQFF
TGTGCCAGCAGCTATCGGACAGGGGGCCACAATGAGCAGTTCTTC
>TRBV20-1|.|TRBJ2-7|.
CSAPGAKDEQYF
TGCAGTGCCCCGGGGGCTAAGGACGAGCAGTACTTC
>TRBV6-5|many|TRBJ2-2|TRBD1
CASSLGGAGELFF
TGTGCCAGCAGTTTAGGGGGCGCCGGGGAGCTGTTTTTT
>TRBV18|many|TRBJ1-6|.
CAGGGPYRDSPLHF
TGTGCCGGTGGGGGTCCTTACAGGGATTCACCCCTCCACTTT
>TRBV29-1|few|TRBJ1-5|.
CSAGGDVDQPQHF
TGCAGCGCTGGGGGGGATGTTGACCAGCCCCAGCATTTT
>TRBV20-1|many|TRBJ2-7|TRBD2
CSARELRRESEQYF
TGCAGTGCTAGGGAGCTCCGGCGGGAGAGCGAGCAGTACTTC
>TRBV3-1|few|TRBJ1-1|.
CASSRPNGPTEAFF
TGTGCCAGCAGCCGTCCGAATGGCCCCACTGAAGCTTTCTTT
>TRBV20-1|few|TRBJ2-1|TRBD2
CSAQISGRSYNEQFF
TGCAGTGCTCAGATTAGCGGGAGATCCTACAATGAGCAGTTCTTC
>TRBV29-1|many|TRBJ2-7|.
CSVSSGSYEQYF
TGCAGCGTTTCTTCAGGATCCTACGAGCAGTACTTC
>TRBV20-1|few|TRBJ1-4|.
CSARSGGNEKLFF
TGCAGTGCTAGAAGCGGGGGCAACGAAAAACTGTTTTTT
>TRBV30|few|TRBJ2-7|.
CAWYSVHEQYF
TGTGCCTGGTATAGCGTCCACGAGCAGTACTTC
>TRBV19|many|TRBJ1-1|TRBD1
CASSMGAGQRSTEAFF
TGTGCCAGTAGTATGGGTGCGGGACAGAGAAGCACTGAAGCTTTCTTT
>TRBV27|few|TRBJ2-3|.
CASTTRRTDTQYF
TGTGCCAGCACCACCAGACGCACAGATACGCAGTATTTT
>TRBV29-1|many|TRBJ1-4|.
CSVAPLGGEKLFF
TGCAGCGTGGCACCTCTCGGGGGAGAAAAACTGTTTTTT
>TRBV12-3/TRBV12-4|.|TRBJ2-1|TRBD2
CASSSEGLAGVNEQFF
TGTGCCAGCAGCTCGGAGGGACTAGCGGGAGTTAATGAGCAGTTCTTC
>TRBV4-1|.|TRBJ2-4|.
CASSPQLAVGAKNIQYF
TGCGCCAGCAGCCCTCAGTTAGCTGTGGGGGCCAAAAACATTCAGTACTTC
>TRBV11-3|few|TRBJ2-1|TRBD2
CASSSRTSGGSYNEQFF
TGTGCCAGCAGCTCTAGGACTAGCGGGGGGTCTTACAATGAGCAGTTCTTC
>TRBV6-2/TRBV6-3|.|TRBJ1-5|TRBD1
CASSYVAGTGIGRSNQPQHF
TGTGCCAGCAGTTATGTCGCCGGGACAGGGATTGGTAGGAGCAATCAGCCCCAGCATTTT
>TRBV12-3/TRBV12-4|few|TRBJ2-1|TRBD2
CASRSGLAGVSNEQFF
TGTGCCAGCAGGTCGGGACTAGCGGGAGTCTCCAATGAGCAGTTCTTC
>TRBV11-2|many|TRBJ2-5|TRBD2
CASSPHGLAGVETQYF
TGTGCCAGCAGCCCCCATGGGTTAGCGGGGGTGGAGACCCAGTACTTC
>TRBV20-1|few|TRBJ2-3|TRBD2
CSAEKAGVTDTQYF
TGCAGTGCTGAGAAAGCGGGGGTTACAGATACGCAGTATTTT
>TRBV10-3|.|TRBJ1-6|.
CAISDDSYNSPLHF
TGTGCCATCAGTGACGATTCCTATAATTCACCCCTCCACTTT
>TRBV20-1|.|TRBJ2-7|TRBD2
CSASKRGGLYEQYF
TGCAGTGCTAGTAAGCGGGGGGGCTTATACGAGCAGTACTTC
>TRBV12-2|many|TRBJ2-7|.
CASRPRASEQYF
TGTGCAAGTCGCCCCCGGGCCAGCGAGCAGTACTTC
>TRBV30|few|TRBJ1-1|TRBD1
CAWTRTGALNTEAFF
TGTGCCTGGACCAGGACAGGGGCGCTTAACACTGAAGCTTTCTTT
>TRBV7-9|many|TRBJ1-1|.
CASSLFDTFF
TGTGCCAGCAGCTTATTCGACACTTTCTTT
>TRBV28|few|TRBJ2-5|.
CATRGTISKETQYF
TGTGCTACCAGGGGTACGATATCTAAAGAGACCCAGTACTTC
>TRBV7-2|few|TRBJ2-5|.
CASSARMVETQYF
TGTGCCAGCAGCGCGAGAATGGTGGAGACCCAGTACTTC
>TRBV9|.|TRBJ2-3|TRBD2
CASSGGTSGRWGTDTQYF
TGTGCCAGCAGCGGCGGGACTAGCGGGAGGTGGGGCACAGATACGCAGTATTTT
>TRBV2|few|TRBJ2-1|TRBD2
CASRPTSGGADEQFF
TGTGCCAGCAGGCCCACTAGCGGGGGGGCCGATGAGCAGTTCTTC
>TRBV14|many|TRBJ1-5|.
CASSPSGRGQPQHF
TGTGCCAGCAGCCCTTCTGGACGGGGTCAGCCCCAGCATTTT
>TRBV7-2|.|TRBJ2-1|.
CASSAGPLGYEQFF
TGTGCCAGCAGCGCCGGGCCCTTAGGGTATGAGCAGTTCTTC
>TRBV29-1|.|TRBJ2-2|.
CSVGGRTVGTGELFF
TGCAGCGTTGGGGGACGTACGGTGGGGACCGGGGAGCTGTTTTTT
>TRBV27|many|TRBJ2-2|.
CASSLIGAYTGELFF
TGTGCCAGCAGTTTAATAGGAGCGTACACCGGGGAGCTGTTTTTT
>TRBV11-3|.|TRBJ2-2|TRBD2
CASSHGLEGTGELFF
TGTGCCAGCAGCCACGGACTAGAAGGGACCGGGGAGCTGTTTTTT
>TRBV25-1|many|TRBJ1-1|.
CASSKTGLAFF
TGTGCCAGCAGTAAGACAGGTCTGGCTTTCTTT
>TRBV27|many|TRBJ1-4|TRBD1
CASQGQGAGNEKLFF
TGTGCCAGCCAAGGACAGGGGGCGGGTAATGAAAAACTGTTTTTT
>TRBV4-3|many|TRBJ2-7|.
CASSQERGDTKQYF
TGCGCCAGCAGCCAAGAAAGGGGGGATACGAAGCAGTACTTC
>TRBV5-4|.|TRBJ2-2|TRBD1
CASSLAPDRASTGELFF
TGTGCCAGCAGCTTGGCCCCCGACAGGGCTTCGACCGGGGAGCTGTTTTTT
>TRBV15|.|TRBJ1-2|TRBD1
CATSSQGGYGYTF
TGTGCCACCAGCAGTCAGGGGGGTTATGGCTACACCTTC
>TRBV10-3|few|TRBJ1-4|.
CAISEADGINEKLFF
TGTGCCATCAGTGAGGCGGACGGAATTAATGAAAAACTGTTTTTT
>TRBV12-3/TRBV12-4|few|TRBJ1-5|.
CASSRREQPQHF
TGTGCCAGCAGCCGCCGAGAGCAGCCCCAGCATTTT
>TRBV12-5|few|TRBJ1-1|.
CASAFTRGNTEAFF
TGTGCTAGTGCTTTCACACGGGGGAACACTGAAGCTTTCTTT
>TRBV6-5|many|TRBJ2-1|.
CASLGQNEQFF
TGTGCCAGCCTAGGGCAAAATGAGCAGTTCTTC
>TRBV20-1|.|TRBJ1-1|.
CSAKSRDTEAFF
TGCAGTGCCAAGAGCAGGGACACTGAAGCTTTCTTT
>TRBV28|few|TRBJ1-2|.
CASVSGGAPATYGYTF
TGTGCCAGCGTCTCCGGGGGCGCCCCGGCTACCTATGGCTACACCTTC
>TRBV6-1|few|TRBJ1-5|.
CASSAYHRNRQPQHF
TGTGCCAGCAGTGCCTACCACAGGAACCGACAGCCCCAACATTTT
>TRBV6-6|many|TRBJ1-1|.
CASSYGGGRTEAFF
TGTGCCAGCAGTTATGGCGGGGGGCGCACTGAAGCTTTCTTT
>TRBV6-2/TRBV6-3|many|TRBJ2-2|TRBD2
CASSLAGGPNTGELFF
TGTGCCAGCAGCTTAGCGGGAGGGCCGAACACCGGGGAGCTGTTTTTT
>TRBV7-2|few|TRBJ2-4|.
CASSLEAVAKNIQYF
TGTGCCAGCAGCTTAGAAGCAGTAGCCAAAAACATTCAGTACTTC
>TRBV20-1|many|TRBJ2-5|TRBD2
CSAAPGLAGGETQYF
TGCAGTGCAGCCCCTGGTCTAGCGGGGGGAGAGACCCAGTACTTC
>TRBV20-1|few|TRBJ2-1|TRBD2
CSAQPGLADYNEQFF
TGCAGTGCCCAACCGGGACTAGCGGACTACAATGAGCAGTTCTTC
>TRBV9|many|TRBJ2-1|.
CASSVEASLGANYNEQFF
TGTGCCAGCAGCGTAGAGGCCTCGCTGGGGGCTAACTACAATGAGCAGTTCTTC
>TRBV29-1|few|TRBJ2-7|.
CSATTVGPLSYEQYF
TGCAGCGCGACAACCGTCGGCCCCCTCTCCTACGAGCAGTACTTC